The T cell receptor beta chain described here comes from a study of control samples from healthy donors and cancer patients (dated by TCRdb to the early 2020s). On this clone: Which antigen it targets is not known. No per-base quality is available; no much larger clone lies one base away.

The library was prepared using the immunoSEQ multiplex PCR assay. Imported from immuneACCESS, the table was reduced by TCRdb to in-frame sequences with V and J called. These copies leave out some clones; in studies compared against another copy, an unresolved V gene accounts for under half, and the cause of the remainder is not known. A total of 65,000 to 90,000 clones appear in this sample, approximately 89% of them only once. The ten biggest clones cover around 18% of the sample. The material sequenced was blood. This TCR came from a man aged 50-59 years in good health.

The encoded CDR3 is CATEDGGQVTDTQYF. The DNA sequence is given as TGTGCCACCGAGGACGGAGGACAAGTCACAGATACGCAGTATTTT. Recombination linked TRBV19 to TRBJ2-3; the D segment might be TRBD1 or TRBD2, since each matches 5 bases. The CDR3 runs 15 amino acids, cysteine and phenylalanine included. Only CDR3 DNA is held: 45 bases, read in frame from base 1. The germline V gene (reference sequence) provides CDR1 LNHDA and CDR2 SQIVND. V was cut back by 10 bases and J by 2 bases, leaving a gap of 19 bases between them.